These 3 T cell receptor beta chains share one sample of origin, sequenced in a study of TIL therapy for anti-PD-1-resistant metastatic lung cancer. The time point was: pre-treatment sample, taken before nivolumab and TIL therapy. The libraries were made with immunoSEQ v3. Sequencing used immunoSEQ multiplex PCR; TCRdb keeps in-frame clones, though not all of them. The table lists under 70,000 clones, roughly 84% of them singletons. Here the sequenced sample was blood, taken at baseline. The receptors were sampled from a person between 25 and 79 years old with non-small cell lung cancer.

The chain couples TRBV7-9 to TRBJ1-1; D remains ambiguous. V gave up 5 bases and J gave up 1 base, with 11 bases separating them. CDR1 is SEHNR, CDR2 FQNEAQ, per germline (reference sequence). This CDR3 has 14 amino acids. The CDR3 protein is CASSQSEGNTEAFF. In DNA, the CDR3 is TGTGCCAGCAGCCAATCAGAGGGGAACACTGAAGCTTTCTTT.

This rearrangement joins TRBV3-1 (or the pseudogene TRBV3-2) to TRBJ1-1; a weak D match, TRBD1 (5 bases). The CDR3 extends over 14 amino acids. Trimming left V 1 base short and J 1 base short, with 7 bases between. CDR1 is LGHDT, CDR2 YNNKEL, per germline (reference sequence). CDR3 loop: CASSQGQRNTEAFF. CDR3 DNA: TGTGCCAGCAGCCAAGGACAGCGGAACACTGAAGCTTTCTTT.

As DNA, the CDR3 is TGTGCCAGCTCACCACCGACACAGGGCAATGAGCAGTTCTTC. Translated: CASSPPTQGNEQFF. The rearrangement uses TRBV18 and TRBJ2-1; TRBD1 might be the D (6 bases). The CDR3 runs to 14 residues. V lost 0 bases to trimming and J lost 6 bases, with 9 bases between them. CDR1 is KGHSH, CDR2 LQKENI, per germline.